This TCR beta chain was captured by sequencing in a study of T cell changes during pregnancy in multiple sclerosis. V lost 4 bases and J lost 7; bases outside the gene matches: 7. CDR1 and CDR2 (germline): SNHLY, FYNNEI. This CDR3 has 15 amino acids. This table comes from immunoSEQ multiplex PCR, and its TCRdb copy is limited to in-frame clones, with some not included. Of some 40,000 clones listed, roughly nine tenths are singletons. The sequences come from CD4+ T cells from peripheral blood mononuclear cells, collected in the first trimester of pregnancy. The V and J genes are TRBV2 and TRBJ1-6, with TRBD1 identical over 7 bases. The source is a female donor with multiple sclerosis, enrolled in a pregnancy study. This CDR3 is CASSGLSTGNSPLHF. CDR3 DNA sequence: TGTGCCAGCAGTGGCCTATCGACAGGGAATTCACCCCTCCACTTT.